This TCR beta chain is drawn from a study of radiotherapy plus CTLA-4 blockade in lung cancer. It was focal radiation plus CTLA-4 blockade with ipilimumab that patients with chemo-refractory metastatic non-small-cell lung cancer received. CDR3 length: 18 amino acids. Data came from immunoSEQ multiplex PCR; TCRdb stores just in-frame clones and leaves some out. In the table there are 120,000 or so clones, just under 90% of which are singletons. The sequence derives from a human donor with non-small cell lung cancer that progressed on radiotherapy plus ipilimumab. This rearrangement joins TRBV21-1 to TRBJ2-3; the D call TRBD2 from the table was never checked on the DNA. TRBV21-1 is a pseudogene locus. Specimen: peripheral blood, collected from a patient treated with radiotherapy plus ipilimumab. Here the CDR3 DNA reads TGTGCCAGCAGCAACGTTCCGACTAGCGGGCTGAGCACAGATACGCAGTATTTT. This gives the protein CASSNVPTSGLSTDTQYF.